This T cell receptor beta chain was retrieved from a study of blood T cell repertoires in COVID-19. Study overall: Italy, Spain and the United States were the sources of the convalescent and acute COVID-19 samples. T cells, B-cell-depleted T cells, or PBMCs provided the cDNA or gDNA that served as material.

V was cut by 4 bases and J by 0 bases, with 3 bases left in between. The length of the CDR3 is 12 residues. Germline CDR1 LGHDT, CDR2 YNNKEL (reference sequence). Original methodology: Reference gene primer amplification yielded estimated nucleated cell counts. The protocol was immunoSEQ multiplex PCR, while the TCRdb copy is restricted to in-frame clones and leaves out a portion. V, J and clone size were drawn from that table, and D and trimming were deduced from the DNA. The table records approximately 21,000 clones, 80% to 90% of them present only once. This clone was detected only once. The chain has TRBV3-1 (or the pseudogene TRBV3-2) and TRBJ1-2; D gene ambiguous. The source of this sequence is a man in his sixties or seventies with active COVID-19. Sequenced sample: peripheral blood. As DNA, the CDR3 is TGTGCCAGCAGCCTAGCTAACTATGGCTACACCTTC. Translated, it gives CASSLANYGYTF.